This is a list of T cell receptor beta chains from one sample in a study of T cells in Graves' hyperthyroidism and ophthalmopathy. In TCRdb, the multiplex PCR reads were re-called with MiXCR into one record per CDR3 protein. The sample contains roughly 740,000 distinct CDR3 sequences, roughly 17% of which appear only once. Sequencing was carried out using blood. These receptors all stem from a man aged 18 to 29 with Graves' hyperthyroidism. CDR3s include the opening cysteine and the closing phenylalanine or tryptophan. Fields, in order: CDR3 DNA, CDR3 protein, clone size, V gene, D gene, J gene. D genes are given only for firm matches. Expanded clones get a size class; other rows say once, few or many, or leave the size out.

cdr3_nt: TGTGCTAGCGGCCATACTAGCGGGAGGTTCCACGAGCAGTACTTC; cdr3_aa: CASGHTSGRFHEQYF; clone_size: .; v_call: TRBV7-7; d_call: TRBD2; j_call: TRBJ2-7
cdr3_nt: TGTGCCAGCAGCTTCGACAGGGTCATCAATTCACCCCTCCACTTT; cdr3_aa: CASSFDRVINSPLHF; clone_size: .; v_call: TRBV7-9; d_call: TRBD1; j_call: TRBJ1-6
cdr3_nt: TGCAGCCTCTGGGACAGGGGATCAATTCAGAAAACTTTCTTT; cdr3_aa: CSLWDRGSIQKTFF; clone_size: .; v_call: TRBV29-1; d_call: TRBD1; j_call: TRBJ1-1
cdr3_nt: TGTGCCAGCAGCCTCCTTGGGACAGGCGGAGAGCAGTACTTC; cdr3_aa: CASSLLGTGGEQYF; clone_size: many; v_call: TRBV28; d_call: TRBD1; j_call: TRBJ2-7
cdr3_nt: TGCAGTGCAAGACTAGCGGAGTCTACCGGGGAGCTGTTTTTT; cdr3_aa: CSARLAESTGELFF; clone_size: many; v_call: TRBV20-1; d_call: TRBD2; j_call: TRBJ2-2
cdr3_nt: TGCGCCAGCAGCTTAGGGGGGATTATGGACGAGCAGTACTTC; cdr3_aa: CASSLGGIMDEQYF; clone_size: many; v_call: TRBV5-1; d_call: .; j_call: TRBJ2-7
cdr3_nt: TGCGCCAGCAGCCAAACCCTACTAGTCAACCCTTCGGACTTC; cdr3_aa: CASSQTLLVNPSDF; clone_size: .; v_call: TRBV4-1; d_call: .; j_call: TRBJ2-5
cdr3_nt: TGTGCCAGTACCCTTAGCGGGAGCTCCTACGAGCAGTACTTC; cdr3_aa: CASTLSGSSYEQYF; clone_size: few; v_call: TRBV19; d_call: TRBD2; j_call: TRBJ2-7
cdr3_nt: TGTGCCAGCAGTAAAAGGAATGAGCAGTTCTTC; cdr3_aa: CASSKRNEQFF; clone_size: many; v_call: TRBV12-3/TRBV12-4; d_call: .; j_call: TRBJ2-1
cdr3_nt: TGTGCCAGCAGCCCCAAGGGACTAGCGGTCTCCTACAATGAGCAGTTCTTC; cdr3_aa: CASSPKGLAVSYNEQFF; clone_size: .; v_call: TRBV5-4; d_call: TRBD2; j_call: TRBJ2-1
cdr3_nt: TGTGCCAGCAGCATGGGACTAGGAGGCGGGGAGCTGTTTTTT; cdr3_aa: CASSMGLGGGELFF; clone_size: .; v_call: TRBV7-2; d_call: TRBD2; j_call: TRBJ2-2
cdr3_nt: TGTGCCAGTGGCGAGCTTTACGAGCAGTACTTC; cdr3_aa: CASGELYEQYF; clone_size: .; v_call: TRBV19; d_call: .; j_call: TRBJ2-7
cdr3_nt: TGTGCTAGTGGTCCGGGACTGATTGAAGCTTTCTTT; cdr3_aa: CASGPGLIEAFF; clone_size: many; v_call: TRBV12-5; d_call: .; j_call: TRBJ1-1
cdr3_nt: TGTGCCAGCAGTCCCCGGACAGGGGGCGGCTATGGCTACACCTTC; cdr3_aa: CASSPRTGGGYGYTF; clone_size: .; v_call: TRBV27; d_call: TRBD1; j_call: TRBJ1-2
cdr3_nt: TGTGCCACCAGCAGAGATTGGGGCACCGGGGAGCTGTTTTTT; cdr3_aa: CATSRDWGTGELFF; clone_size: many; v_call: TRBV15; d_call: .; j_call: TRBJ2-2
cdr3_nt: TGTGCCAGCAGCTCGTGGACCGGGAGTCGAGATAATCAGCCCCAGCATTTT; cdr3_aa: CASSSWTGSRDNQPQHF; clone_size: .; v_call: TRBV7-3; d_call: .; j_call: TRBJ1-5
cdr3_nt: TGTGCCAGCAGAAAAGGGACACCTGATCAGCCCCAGCATTTT; cdr3_aa: CASRKGTPDQPQHF; clone_size: .; v_call: TRBV27; d_call: .; j_call: TRBJ1-5
cdr3_nt: TGTGCCGGATACTGGGCCACGACTGGCTACACCTTC; cdr3_aa: CAGYWATTGYTF; clone_size: many; v_call: TRBV30; d_call: .; j_call: TRBJ1-2
cdr3_nt: TGTGCCAGCAATTTCGGGACAGTCGACTATGGCTACACCTTC; cdr3_aa: CASNFGTVDYGYTF; clone_size: many; v_call: TRBV28; d_call: TRBD1; j_call: TRBJ1-2
cdr3_nt: TGTGCCAGCTCACCATCGGGACTAGCGGGTTCTACGGGGGAGACCCAGTACTTC; cdr3_aa: CASSPSGLAGSTGETQYF; clone_size: few; v_call: TRBV18; d_call: TRBD2; j_call: TRBJ2-5
cdr3_nt: TGTGCCAGCAGCCGCGGACGGAGCAATCAGCCCCAGCATTTT; cdr3_aa: CASSRGRSNQPQHF; clone_size: many; v_call: TRBV27; d_call: .; j_call: TRBJ1-5
cdr3_nt: TGTGCCAGCAGCACCGACAGGCTCGGGGAGACCCAGTACTTC; cdr3_aa: CASSTDRLGETQYF; clone_size: many; v_call: TRBV11-1; d_call: .; j_call: TRBJ2-5
cdr3_nt: TGTGCCAGCAGTGAAAGGCTTGTGAGCTCCTACGAGCAGTACTTC; cdr3_aa: CASSERLVSSYEQYF; clone_size: many; v_call: TRBV2; d_call: .; j_call: TRBJ2-7
cdr3_nt: TGTGCCAGCAGTTACCTAGCCGGAATAGACAGGGCGGTTCAGCCCCAGCATTTT; cdr3_aa: CASSYLAGIDRAVQPQHF; clone_size: .; v_call: TRBV6-2/TRBV6-3; d_call: TRBD1; j_call: TRBJ1-5
cdr3_nt: TGTGCCAGCAGTGCCCGGGGACTAGCGGCGAAGGATACGCAGTATTTT; cdr3_aa: CASSARGLAAKDTQYF; clone_size: many; v_call: TRBV25-1; d_call: TRBD2; j_call: TRBJ2-3
cdr3_nt: TGTGCCAGCAGTGAACGGGCGAGCGGGAGTTACAATGAGCAGTTCTTC; cdr3_aa: CASSERASGSYNEQFF; clone_size: many; v_call: TRBV25-1; d_call: TRBD2; j_call: TRBJ2-1
cdr3_nt: TGTGCCAGCAGTCCAGGGGGCGCAGACGAGCAGTACTTC; cdr3_aa: CASSPGGADEQYF; clone_size: many; v_call: TRBV7-9; d_call: TRBD1; j_call: TRBJ2-7
cdr3_nt: TGTGCCAGCATTGGGCCTTTGTACGAGCAGTACTTC; cdr3_aa: CASIGPLYEQYF; clone_size: many; v_call: TRBV28; d_call: .; j_call: TRBJ2-7
cdr3_nt: TGTGCCAGCAGTGATCCCCTCTTGCAGCCCCAGCATTTT; cdr3_aa: CASSDPLLQPQHF; clone_size: many; v_call: TRBV2; d_call: .; j_call: TRBJ1-5
cdr3_nt: TGTGCCAGCAGTTCCCCCGATGAATCGGCAAGGGAGCCCCAGCATTTT; cdr3_aa: CASSSPDESAREPQHF; clone_size: many; v_call: TRBV28; d_call: .; j_call: TRBJ1-5
cdr3_nt: TGCGCCAGCAAGACGGGACTAGCTGAAGAGTACGAGCAGTACTTC; cdr3_aa: CASKTGLAEEYEQYF; clone_size: few; v_call: TRBV5-1; d_call: TRBD2; j_call: TRBJ2-7
cdr3_nt: TGTGCCGTTAAGGGTGGTGGGGATCAGCCCCAGCATTTT; cdr3_aa: CAVKGGGDQPQHF; clone_size: .; v_call: TRBV10-3; d_call: .; j_call: TRBJ1-5
cdr3_nt: TGTGCCAGCAGTTTTGAATCTGGGACAGGTCGAAAAAAACTGTTTTTT; cdr3_aa: CASSFESGTGRKKLFF; clone_size: few; v_call: TRBV12-3/TRBV12-4; d_call: TRBD1; j_call: TRBJ1-4
cdr3_nt: TGCGCCAGCAGCGCAACAGGGCTCGGAGGGGAGACCCAGTACTTC; cdr3_aa: CASSATGLGGETQYF; clone_size: .; v_call: TRBV5-1; d_call: .; j_call: TRBJ2-5
cdr3_nt: TGTGCCAGCAAGCTGCCTAGCGGGAGCTCAGATACGCAGTATTTT; cdr3_aa: CASKLPSGSSDTQYF; clone_size: many; v_call: TRBV5-5; d_call: TRBD2; j_call: TRBJ2-3
cdr3_nt: TGTGCCAGCAGTTTAGGTCCCGGGACAGGGACAGATACGCAGTATTTT; cdr3_aa: CASSLGPGTGTDTQYF; clone_size: many; v_call: TRBV28; d_call: TRBD1; j_call: TRBJ2-3
cdr3_nt: TGTGCCAGTAGTATGCCGGGGGGTTCACCCCTCCACTTT; cdr3_aa: CASSMPGGSPLHF; clone_size: .; v_call: TRBV19; d_call: .; j_call: TRBJ1-6
cdr3_nt: TGTGCCAGCAGTCTCCGAAGCGGGAGGTTCTACGAGCAGTACTTC; cdr3_aa: CASSLRSGRFYEQYF; clone_size: many; v_call: TRBV6-2/TRBV6-3; d_call: TRBD2; j_call: TRBJ2-7
cdr3_nt: TGTGCCAGCAGACACAGGGGGCTTTACGAGCAGTACTTC; cdr3_aa: CASRHRGLYEQYF; clone_size: few; v_call: TRBV5-8; d_call: TRBD1; j_call: TRBJ2-7
cdr3_nt: TGTGCCAGCAGTCGGGACGGTAGCAATCAGCCCCGGCATTTT; cdr3_aa: CASSRDGSNQPRHF; clone_size: .; v_call: TRBV28; d_call: .; j_call: TRBJ1-5
cdr3_nt: TGTGCCAGCAGCGCCTCGGGGTCTGGAAACACCATATATTTT; cdr3_aa: CASSASGSGNTIYF; clone_size: .; v_call: TRBV9; d_call: .; j_call: TRBJ1-3
cdr3_nt: TGCGCCAGCAGCTCTCCAACAGGGAGTACTGAAGCTTTCTTT; cdr3_aa: CASSSPTGSTEAFF; clone_size: once; v_call: TRBV5-1; d_call: .; j_call: TRBJ1-1
cdr3_nt: TGCGCCAGCAGCTTGGGGTCCGAGGGGTCCGATCAGCCCCAGCATTTT; cdr3_aa: CASSLGSEGSDQPQHF; clone_size: .; v_call: TRBV5-1; d_call: .; j_call: TRBJ1-5
cdr3_nt: TGTGCCAGCAGTGGAGCTTTTTCAGATACGCAGTATTTT; cdr3_aa: CASSGAFSDTQYF; clone_size: many; v_call: TRBV6-2/TRBV6-3; d_call: .; j_call: TRBJ2-3
cdr3_nt: TGTGCCAGCAGTTTAACGACGGACGAGCAGTACTTC; cdr3_aa: CASSLTTDEQYF; clone_size: many; v_call: TRBV28; d_call: .; j_call: TRBJ2-7
cdr3_nt: TGCAGTGCTAGAGTAGGCGGGAGCAACACCGGGGAGCTGTTTTTT; cdr3_aa: CSARVGGSNTGELFF; clone_size: few; v_call: TRBV20-1; d_call: TRBD2; j_call: TRBJ2-2
cdr3_nt: TGCGCCAGCAGCCAAGTCTCTATCAGCTCTGGAAACACCATATATTTT; cdr3_aa: CASSQVSISSGNTIYF; clone_size: .; v_call: TRBV4-1; d_call: .; j_call: TRBJ1-3
cdr3_nt: TGTGCCAGCAGTTGGACAGGAGGCACAGATACGCAGTATTTT; cdr3_aa: CASSWTGGTDTQYF; clone_size: many; v_call: TRBV12-3/TRBV12-4; d_call: TRBD1; j_call: TRBJ2-3
cdr3_nt: TGTGCCAGCAGCCCCCACCCGAAGAACACTGAAGCTTTCTTT; cdr3_aa: CASSPHPKNTEAFF; clone_size: many; v_call: TRBV12-3/TRBV12-4; d_call: .; j_call: TRBJ1-1
cdr3_nt: TGTGCCAGCGGCGACAGGGGGTCCTACGAGCAGTACTTC; cdr3_aa: CASGDRGSYEQYF; clone_size: many; v_call: TRBV28; d_call: TRBD1; j_call: TRBJ2-7
cdr3_nt: TGTGCCAGCTCTCTGAGCCTGAATAGGAACACTGAAGCTTTCTTT; cdr3_aa: CASSLSLNRNTEAFF; clone_size: few; v_call: TRBV18; d_call: .; j_call: TRBJ1-1
cdr3_nt: TGCGCCAGCAACACAGCTGCTGGTTACAATGAGCAGTTCTTC; cdr3_aa: CASNTAAGYNEQFF; clone_size: .; v_call: TRBV5-1; d_call: .; j_call: TRBJ2-1
cdr3_nt: TGTGCCAGCAGCGGCCGGACAGGGGGCAACTATGGCTACACCTTC; cdr3_aa: CASSGRTGGNYGYTF; clone_size: few; v_call: TRBV11-3; d_call: TRBD1; j_call: TRBJ1-2